A selection of T cell receptor beta chains follows, all from one sample in a study of regulatory T cells in long-lasting Graves disease. MiXCR, run by TCRdb on the multiplex PCR reads, gives a single entry per CDR3 protein. Counted here are about 530,000 distinct CDR3 sequences, about 16% occurring once; the ten biggest clones make up around a quarter. These data are also associated with another study on T cells in Graves' hyperthyroidism and ophthalmopathy.

The sequencing here drew on peripheral blood mononuclear cells (PBMCs), taken at new diagnosis, from a patient treated with antithyroid drugs. The receptors originated from a woman aged 35 to 59 with Graves disease. Both conserved end residues are part of each CDR3. The D gene is left open where the match is weak. Part of the rows lack a size; the others show once, few, many or a class for expanded clones.

CDR3nt	CDR3aa	abundance	len	d_gene	v_gene	j_gene
TGTGCCAGCAGCTCAAGACCTGACACGGGGAACACTGAAGCTTTCTTT	CASSSRPDTGNTEAFF	few	16	.	TRBV5-4	TRBJ1-1
TGTGCCAGCAGCTGGGGGGGCCCCAATTCACCCCTCCACTTT	CASSWGGPNSPLHF	many	14	.	TRBV11-2	TRBJ1-6
TGTGCCAGCAGTGCCCGGTGGGGGGGATTCGCTGAAGCTTTCTTT	CASSARWGGFAEAFF	few	15	.	TRBV12-3/TRBV12-4	TRBJ1-1
TGTGCCAGCAGAGGGTTCCGGGGGCTCCAAGAGACCCAGTACTTC	CASRGFRGLQETQYF	.	15	.	TRBV2	TRBJ2-5
TGTGCCAGCAGCCCCGGGGGCAGGGGCGACGAGCAGTACTTC	CASSPGGRGDEQYF	many	14	.	TRBV3-1	TRBJ2-7
TGCAGTGCTAGTAGACTAGCGGGGGACGAGCAGTACTTC	CSASRLAGDEQYF	.	13	TRBD2	TRBV20-1	TRBJ2-7
TGTGCCAGCAGCCAAGATTCCGCCCCATCCAAATGGGGCTACACCTTC	CASSQDSAPSKWGYTF	few	16	.	TRBV3-1	TRBJ1-2
TGTGCCAGCAGTCTAGCGGGGGTCCGGTATAATGAGCAGTTCTTC	CASSLAGVRYNEQFF	many	15	TRBD2	TRBV2	TRBJ2-1
TGTGCCAGCAGCCCTTCTGGGGGCTCAAATAATTCACCCCTCCACTTT	CASSPSGGSNNSPLHF	.	16	.	TRBV7-9	TRBJ1-6
TGTGCCAGCAGCCAAGTCGTTGGCGGGGGGGCCTACAATGAGCAGTTCTTC	CASSQVVGGGAYNEQFF	.	17	TRBD2	TRBV3-1	TRBJ2-1
TGTGCCAGCAGCCCCCGTGGGACAGCCATTCGGAGCTACACCTTC	CASSPRGTAIRSYTF	few	15	TRBD1	TRBV5-6	TRBJ1-2
TGTGCCATCAGTCCGGGGGCGAGCTCCTACGAGCAGTACTTC	CAISPGASSYEQYF	many	14	.	TRBV10-3	TRBJ2-7
TGCAGTGCAAAGAGCTCCTACAATGAGCAGTTCTTC	CSAKSSYNEQFF	many	12	.	TRBV20-1	TRBJ2-1
TGTGCCAGCAGCCAAAACAGGGGAGACTCACCCCTCCACTTT	CASSQNRGDSPLHF	many	14	TRBD1	TRBV3-1	TRBJ1-6
TGCAGTGCTAGAGATCCCCCCGGGAACACTGAAGCTTTCTTT	CSARDPPGNTEAFF	.	14	.	TRBV20-1	TRBJ1-1
TGCAGTGCACCAGGGGTGGGTGCAGATACGCAGTATTTT	CSAPGVGADTQYF	many	13	.	TRBV20-1	TRBJ2-3
TGTGCCAGCAGCCTTACTAGCGTTGAGCAGTTCTTC	CASSLTSVEQFF	many	12	TRBD2	TRBV5-6	TRBJ2-1
TGTGCCAGCAGCTTAAGGGGGCAGTTGTCCTATAATTCACCCCTCCACTTT	CASSLRGQLSYNSPLHF	few	17	TRBD1	TRBV7-2	TRBJ1-6
TGCAGCGTCGCCGGAACGGGCAACCTAGGGAGCTCCTACAATGAGCAGTTCTTC	CSVAGTGNLGSSYNEQFF	.	18	.	TRBV29-1	TRBJ2-1
TGCGCCAGCAGCTTGGTGTTTCAACCTACCCACAATGAGCAGTTCTTC	CASSLVFQPTHNEQFF	many	16	.	TRBV5-1	TRBJ2-1
TGTGCCAGCAGCGTAGAGGGTATTTCAGGTTCACCCCTCCACTTT	CASSVEGISGSPLHF	few	15	.	TRBV9	TRBJ1-6
TGTGCCAGCAGTTTATCCTGGGGCGGGGAGCTGTTTTTT	CASSLSWGGELFF	.	13	.	TRBV12-3/TRBV12-4	TRBJ2-2
TGTGCTAGTGGGTGGGCTAGCGGGGGTGAGACCCAGTACTTC	CASGWASGGETQYF	many	14	TRBD2	TRBV12-5	TRBJ2-5
TGCAGTGCCCGGACTAGCGGGGGGGCTGGGACCCAGTACTTC	CSARTSGGAGTQYF	.	14	TRBD2	TRBV20-1	TRBJ2-5
TGTGCCAGCAGTAACGACCCCTACGAGCAGTACTTC	CASSNDPYEQYF	few	12	.	TRBV6-1	TRBJ2-7
TGTGCCAGCAGCTCCGGGAAGGGACAGGGGAAACCCGAGCAGTTCTTC	CASSSGKGQGKPEQFF	.	16	TRBD1	TRBV7-9	TRBJ2-1
TGTGCCAGCACACCGGAGGCCAATTCACCCCTCCACTTT	CASTPEANSPLHF	many	13	.	TRBV2	TRBJ1-6
TGTGCCAGCAGCCGCAGGTCCGGCGGAGCTAACTATGGCTACACCTTC	CASSRRSGGANYGYTF	many	16	.	TRBV7-8	TRBJ1-2
TGTGCCAGCAGCCCCGGACAGAGCGCAGATACGCAGTATTTT	CASSPGQSADTQYF	.	14	.	TRBV11-2	TRBJ2-3
TGCGCCAGCTCACAGGAGACCTATGGCTACACCTTC	CASSQETYGYTF	many	12	.	TRBV5-1	TRBJ1-2
TGTGCCATCAGTGGACAGCCGGGACAGGGCGGCGAGACCCAGTACTTC	CAISGQPGQGGETQYF	few	16	TRBD1	TRBV10-3	TRBJ2-5
TGTGCCAGTAGGACGACTTGGGACACCATATATTTT	CASRTTWDTIYF	.	12	.	TRBV19	TRBJ1-3
TGTGCCAGCAGACCCGGGAGTGTGGCTAATGAAAAACTGTTTTTT	CASRPGSVANEKLFF	.	15	.	TRBV6-2/TRBV6-3	TRBJ1-4
TGTGCCAGCAGGCAGTCAGCGGGGGCCCAGTACTTC	CASRQSAGAQYF	many	12	TRBD2	TRBV28	TRBJ2-5
TGTGCCAGCAGTCAGGGGGTGAGGGGGGATACGCAGTATTTT	CASSQGVRGDTQYF	many	14	TRBD1	TRBV27	TRBJ2-3
TGTGCCAGCAGCTCAAATCCGGGACTAGCGGGGCGGCGGTACTTC	CASSSNPGLAGRRYF	.	15	TRBD2	TRBV7-9	TRBJ2-7
TGTGCCAGCCGATCAAAGCGGGGAGGTGGAAACACCATATATTTT	CASRSKRGGGNTIYF	many	15	.	TRBV12-3/TRBV12-4	TRBJ1-3
TGTGCCACCAGCAGAGATTTAAATGTCGCAGGATTCATGAACACTGAAGCTTTCTTT	CATSRDLNVAGFMNTEAFF	.	19	.	TRBV15	TRBJ1-1
TGTGCCAGCGGTGCCCCAGGGACAGTGTATGGCTACACCTTC	CASGAPGTVYGYTF	many	14	TRBD1	TRBV12-3/TRBV12-4	TRBJ1-2
TGTGCCAGCCGATTGATCCGGGACAGTAATGAAAAACTGTTTTTT	CASRLIRDSNEKLFF	many	15	TRBD1	TRBV11-2	TRBJ1-4
TGTGCCAGCTCACTAGTCCTTGGTGCGGGGGGTACAGATACGCAGTATTTT	CASSLVLGAGGTDTQYF	few	17	TRBD2	TRBV18	TRBJ2-3
TGCGCCAGCAGCTCCCGGGGGCCCCAAGAGACCCAGTACTTC	CASSSRGPQETQYF	.	14	.	TRBV5-1	TRBJ2-5
TGTGCCAGCAGTGAGTCAGGGGGCACCTACGAGCAGTACTTC	CASSESGGTYEQYF	.	14	TRBD1	TRBV2	TRBJ2-7
TGTGCCAACAAAGTGACTAGCGGGCCGGGGCAGACCCAGTACTTC	CANKVTSGPGQTQYF	.	15	TRBD2	TRBV27	TRBJ2-5
TGTGCCAGCAGTGAAGCGAGAAGACTCCACTATGGCTACACCTTC	CASSEARRLHYGYTF	many	15	.	TRBV2	TRBJ1-2
TGCGCCAGCAGCTTGGCCGGGACAGCCCGAGAGACCCAGTACTTC	CASSLAGTARETQYF	many	15	TRBD1	TRBV5-1	TRBJ2-5
TGTGCCAGCAGTTCCGGACAGGCACTGAATCAGCCCCAGCATTTT	CASSSGQALNQPQHF	.	15	TRBD1	TRBV6-2/TRBV6-3	TRBJ1-5
TGTGCCAGCAGTGAAGTGGGGGTAAATGAGCAGTTCTTC	CASSEVGVNEQFF	many	13	.	TRBV2	TRBJ2-1